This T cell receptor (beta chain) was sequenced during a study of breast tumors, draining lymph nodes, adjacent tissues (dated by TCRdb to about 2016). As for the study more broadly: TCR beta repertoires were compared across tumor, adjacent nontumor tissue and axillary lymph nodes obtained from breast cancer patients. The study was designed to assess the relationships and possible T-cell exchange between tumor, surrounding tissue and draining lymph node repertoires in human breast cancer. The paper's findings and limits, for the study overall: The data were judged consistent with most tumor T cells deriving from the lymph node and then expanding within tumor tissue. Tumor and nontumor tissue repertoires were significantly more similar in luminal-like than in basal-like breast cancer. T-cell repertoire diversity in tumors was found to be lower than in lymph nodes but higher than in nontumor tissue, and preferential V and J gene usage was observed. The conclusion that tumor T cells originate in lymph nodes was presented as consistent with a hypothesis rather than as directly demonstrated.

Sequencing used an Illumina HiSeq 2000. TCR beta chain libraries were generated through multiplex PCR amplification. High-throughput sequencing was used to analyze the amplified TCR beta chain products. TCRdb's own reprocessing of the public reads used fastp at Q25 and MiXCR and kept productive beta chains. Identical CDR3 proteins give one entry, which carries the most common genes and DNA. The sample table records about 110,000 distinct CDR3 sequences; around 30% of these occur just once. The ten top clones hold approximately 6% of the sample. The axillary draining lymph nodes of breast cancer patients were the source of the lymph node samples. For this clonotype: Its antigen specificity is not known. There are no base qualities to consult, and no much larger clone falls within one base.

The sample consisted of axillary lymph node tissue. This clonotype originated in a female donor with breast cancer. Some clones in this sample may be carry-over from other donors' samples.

The nucleotides are TGTGCCAGCAGTGAATTGGGACGCTATGGCTACACCTTC. This sequence encodes CASSELGRYGYTF. The chain links TRBV25-1 with TRBJ1-2; matching of 5 bases hints at TRBD1 as the D gene. Taken from the germline V gene, the CDR1 and CDR2 loops are MGHDK and SYGVNS. V gives up 1 base and J gives up 4 bases, and the segment between their germline ends measures 7 bases. Including the terminal cysteine and phenylalanine, the CDR3 comprises 13 residues. Of the read, only the CDR3 DNA is kept; its 39 bases are in frame from base 1.